These 31 T cell receptor beta chains originate from one sample sequenced in a study of CD8+ T cells in alopecia areata. RNA was isolated and reverse transcribed to cDNA, the sequencing template. The data were produced by immunoSEQ multiplex PCR, yet TCRdb's version contains in-frame clones alone and is incomplete. Among tens of thousands of clones listed, roughly 92% were seen once. As to treatment: oral pan-JAK inhibitor, 5-10 mg twice daily. The sequencing used CD8+ T cells sorted from blood, collected at week 24, from a patient treated with tofacitinib. Receptors originate from a human donor with alopecia areata.

The gene calls are TRBV7-9 and TRBJ2-3; D is unclear. This CDR3 comprises 14 residues. The germline gives CDR1 SEHNR, CDR2 FQNEAQ (reference sequence). Trimming shortened V by 5 bases and J by 4 bases, and 13 bases separated the two germline ends. As DNA, the CDR3 is TGTGCCAGCAGCGGGCGGTTGTGGGCAGATACGCAGTATTTT. Amino acids: CASSGRLWADTQYF.

The chain uses TRBV28 and TRBJ2-5; D might be TRBD1 (5 bases). The CDR3 has 14 amino acids. CDR1 and CDR2 from the germline V gene are MDHEN and SYDVKM. Between the trimmed V and J ends, which lost 5 bases and 5 bases, there was a span of 15 bases. The CDR3 DNA reads as TGTGCCAGCAGTGCGACAGCACCCATGGAGACCCAGTACTTC. Translated: CASSATAPMETQYF.

The chain has TRBV5-4 and TRBJ2-5, with 7 nucleotides matching TRBD1. V was pared by 1 base and J by 2 bases, with 8 bases of the junction left unmatched. This CDR3 contains 16 residues. Germline lookup yields CDR1 SGHNT and CDR2 YYREEE (reference sequence). The CDR3 region has the DNA TGTGCCAGCAGCTTGACGGGGACAGACTTACAAGAGACCCAGTACTTC. It encodes CASSLTGTDLQETQYF.

The V call is TRBV19, the J call TRBJ2-1, with 9 bases fitting TRBD2. V trimming: 6 bases; J trimming: 3 bases; junction bases outside the gene matches: 12. This CDR3 region has 17 residues. Germline loops: CDR1 LNHDA, CDR2 SQIVND (reference sequence). CDR3 sequence reads: CASSIEAGGPFYNEQFF. CDR3 DNA: TGTGCCAGTAGCATCGAAGCGGGGGGACCTTTCTACAATGAGCAGTTCTTC.

The table lists this clone with a few counts. This chain connects TRBV7-6 to TRBJ2-7, with D possibly being TRBD1 (5 bases). Germline V gene data show CDR1 as SGHVS and CDR2 as FNYEAQ. The CDR3 runs to 17 residues. The V gene lost 1 base and the J gene lost 0 bases, with 16 bases spanning the gap. The CDR3 DNA is TGTGCCAGCAGCTTAGGCACCGCAGGGATAAGCTCCTACGAGCAGTACTTC. This codes for CASSLGTAGISSYEQYF.

As to this clone: One end of the junction is discordant with germline, which a read error may explain. The chain links TRBV6-5 to TRBJ2-7; D possibly corresponds to TRBD2 (7 bases). The germline V gene has CDR1 MNHEY and CDR2 SVGAGI. The CDR3 length is 14 residues. The CDR3 is CASSPGGPSCEQYF. The CDR3 bases are TGTGCCAGCAGCCCCGGGGGGCCCTCCTGCGAGCAGTACTTC.

This clone was observed a few times. This chain uses TRBV7-9 with TRBJ2-1; 8 nucleotides line up with TRBD1. CDR1 is SEHNR, CDR2 FQNEAQ, per germline (reference sequence). With V trimmed by 5 bases and J by 8 bases, 8 bases remained unmatched. The CDR3 length is 14 residues. The CDR3, as DNA: TGTGCCAGCAGCGACTACAACAGGGGGGATGAGCAGTTCTTC. It yields the protein CASSDYNRGDEQFF. The full variable domain, its missing parts supplied by reference TRBV7-9 and TRBJ2-1, is DTGVSQNPRHKITKRGQNVTFRCDPISEHNRLYWYRQTLGQGPEFLTYFQNEAQLEKSRLLSDRFSAERPKGSFSTLEIQRTEQGDSAMYLCASSDYNRGDEQFFGPGTRLTVL.

CDR3 bases: TGTGCCAGCAGGGAAACGGAAGGGGCTCGCGAGCAGTACTTC. Its protein product is CASRETEGAREQYF. V gene TRBV6-5 combines with J gene TRBJ2-7; tentatively, D is TRBD1 (5 bases). Trimming left V 6 bases short and J 6 bases short, with 18 bases between. This CDR3 is 14 amino acids long. The germline CDR1 and CDR2 sequences are MNHEY and SVGAGI.

The chain uses TRBV6-4 and TRBJ2-2, with D possibly matching TRBD1 (6 bases). CDR1 is MRHNA and CDR2 is SNTAGT in the germline V gene. This CDR3 has 15 residues. The V end was cut by 6 bases, the J end by 5 bases, with 16 bases between. The CDR3 protein is CASSLSGTQTGELFF. CDR3 sequence (DNA): TGTGCCAGCAGCCTATCCGGGACACAGACCGGGGAGCTGTTTTTT.

Comment on this clone: Sequence at one end of the junction differs from germline and may be a read error. This CDR3 is also generated by other DNA sequences in the sample. The chain recombines TRBV15 with TRBJ1-5, with a weak D call TRBD1 (6 bases). Germline-derived CDR1 and CDR2 are LNHNV and YYDKDF (reference sequence). This CDR3 is built from 15 residues. CDR3 sequence: CATSRAWGRNQPQHF. The CDR3 DNA reads TGTGCCACCAGCAGAGCTTGGGGGCGGAATCAGCCCCAGCACTTT.

The chain is built from TRBV7-9 and TRBJ1-1; a weak D match, TRBD1 (5 bases). V dropped 5 bases and J dropped 4 bases, with 23 bases sitting between them. Looked up from germline, CDR1 is SEHNR and CDR2 is FQNEAQ (reference sequence). The CDR3 is 17 amino acids. The CDR3 sequence: CASSTNRDPEGGTEAFF. The CDR3 DNA sequence: TGTGCCAGCAGCACGAACCGGGACCCCGAAGGAGGCACTGAAGCTTTCTTT.

This chain links TRBV7-8 with TRBJ2-5, with D uncertain. V lost 2 bases and J 0 bases, leaving 13 bases between the germline ends. Germline V CDR1 and CDR2: SGHVS, FQNEAQ. The CDR3 spans 16 residues. CDR3 amino acids: CASSLPLAEYQETQYF. CDR3 sequence (DNA): TGTGCCAGCAGCTTACCTTTGGCGGAGTACCAAGAGACCCAGTACTTC.

This clone was picked up a small number of times. This chain uses TRBV7-9 with TRBJ2-7; 8 bases fit TRBD1. Germline V gene data show CDR1 as SEHNR and CDR2 as FQNEAQ (reference sequence). The CDR3 runs 15 residues. The J segment lost 0 bases and the V segment lost 5 bases, leaving 6 bases of the junction unmatched. CDR3 nucleotides: TGTGCCAGCAGCCCCCCGGGACAGGCCTCCTACGAGCAGTACTTC. Its protein is CASSPPGQASYEQYF.

V gene TRBV27 combines with J gene TRBJ2-7; the match to TRBD2 covers 11 bases. The CDR3 totals 15 residues. V was pared by 0 bases and J by 4 bases, with 2 bases of the junction left unmatched. CDR1 is MNHEY and CDR2 is SMNVEV in the germline V gene (reference sequence). The CDR3 nucleotides read TGTGCCAGCAGTTTATCGACTAGCGGGGCTTACGAGCAGTACTTC. It yields the protein CASSLSTSGAYEQYF.

V usage is TRBV7-9 and J usage is TRBJ2-7; D is uncertain. This CDR3 comprises 14 residues. Germline V gene sequence: CDR1 SEHNR, CDR2 FQNEAQ (reference sequence). Trimming shortened V by 4 bases and J by 1 base, and 11 bases separated the two germline ends. The CDR3 spells CASSWWQSSYEQYF. CDR3 in DNA: TGTGCCAGCAGCTGGTGGCAGAGTTCCTACGAGCAGTACTTC.

The rearrangement links TRBV19 to TRBJ2-1, with 8 bases fitting TRBD2. The CDR3 extends over 17 amino acids. Germline assignment: CDR1 LNHDA and CDR2 SQIVND (reference sequence). V shed 3 bases and J 3 bases; nucleotides not matched to a gene: 10. The CDR3: CASSIDSGGLLYNEQFF. Here the CDR3 DNA reads TGTGCCAGTAGTATTGACAGCGGGGGTCTTCTCTACAATGAGCAGTTCTTC.

J is TRBJ2-1 and V is TRBV19; 8 bases map to TRBD2. Trimming at V came to 3 bases and at J to 3 bases, leaving 7 bases not matched to a gene. The germline CDR1 and CDR2 sequences are LNHDA and SQIVND (reference sequence). This CDR3 spans 16 amino acids. The CDR3, as DNA: TGTGCCAGTAGTATTGGTGCGGGGGGCGACTACAATGAGCAGTTCTTC. Protein product: CASSIGAGGDYNEQFF.

Here the CDR3 reads CASGDRGRAYEQYF. DNA for the CDR3: TGCGCCAGCGGAGACAGGGGACGGGCCTACGAGCAGTACTTC. The V and J genes are TRBV5-1 and TRBJ2-7; 8 nucleotides line up with TRBD1. Germline-derived CDR1 and CDR2 are SGHRS and YFSETQ. The CDR3 has 14 amino acids. V trimming: 7 bases; J trimming: 2 bases; junction bases outside the gene matches: 8.

The V and J genes are TRBV28 and TRBJ2-7, with 7 bases identical to TRBD1. The trim removed 6 bases at V and 0 bases at J, leaving 5 bases unmatched. CDR3 length: 14 residues. CDR1 and CDR2 from the germline V gene are MDHEN and SYDVKM. The DNA of the CDR3 is TGTGCCAGCAGCCGGGACAGCGACTCCTACGAGCAGTACTTC. It encodes CASSRDSDSYEQYF.

The V gene is TRBV5-4, the J gene TRBJ2-1; no clear D gene. Trimming shortened V by 0 bases and J by 10 bases, and 8 bases separated the two germline ends. In germline, CDR1 is SGHNT, CDR2 YYREEE (reference sequence). The CDR3 consists of 12 residues. Here the CDR3 reads CASSLGGREQFF. CDR3 bases: TGTGCCAGCAGCTTGGGGGGTAGAGAGCAGTTCTTC.

The chain employs TRBV7-9 and TRBJ2-1, with TRBD1 matching 9 bases. Trimming at V came to 1 base and at J to 2 bases, leaving 6 bases not matched to a gene. From germline, CDR1 is SEHNR and CDR2 FQNEAQ (reference sequence). This CDR3 has 17 residues. The chain's CDR3 is CASSLETGGTAYNEQFF. The CDR3 DNA is TGTGCCAGCAGCTTAGAAACAGGGGGCACGGCCTACAATGAGCAGTTCTTC.

This chain links TRBV6-1 with TRBJ2-3; the D gene is possibly TRBD2 (6 bases). This CDR3 has 16 amino acids. The V and J ends lost 2 bases and 0 bases respectively, with 12 bases between them. Germline lookup yields CDR1 MNHNS and CDR2 SASEGT. CDR3 protein: CASSELHGGSTDTQYF. CDR3 sequence (DNA): TGTGCCAGCAGTGAATTACACGGGGGTAGCACAGATACGCAGTATTTT.

The chain uses TRBV7-9 and TRBJ2-5; the match to TRBD1 covers 10 bases. Germline V lookup: CDR1 SEHNR, CDR2 FQNEAQ (reference sequence). V shed 3 bases and J 5 bases; nucleotides not matched to a gene: 15. There are 18 residues in the CDR3. The CDR3 DNA reads TGTGCCAGCAGCTTGCTTCTGGACAGGGGGGGTCTAAGGGAGACCCAGTACTTC. Its translation is CASSLLLDRGGLRETQYF.

The chain employs TRBV7-9 and TRBJ1-1; D is ambiguous. The CDR3 contains 15 residues. Germline V gene data show CDR1 as SEHNR and CDR2 as FQNEAQ (reference sequence). Deletions cut 2 bases from V and 3 bases from J, with 13 bases between. The CDR3 sequence is CASSLLRALDTEAFF. The CDR3 DNA follows: TGTGCCAGCAGCTTATTGCGGGCGCTGGACACTGAAGCTTTCTTT.

The rearrangement uses TRBV28 and TRBJ2-7, with 9 nucleotides matching TRBD1. Germline V gene data show CDR1 as MDHEN and CDR2 as SYDVKM. V was clipped by 4 bases and J by 4 bases; unmatched bases: 11. The CDR3 runs to 16 residues. CDR3 protein: CASSWDRVGPGYEQYF. DNA of the CDR3: TGTGCCAGCAGTTGGGACAGGGTTGGTCCTGGGTACGAGCAGTACTTC.

The rearrangement links TRBV7-8 to TRBJ2-3; D possibly corresponds to TRBD1 (5 bases). Germline CDR1 and CDR2: SGHVS and FQNEAQ. The CDR3 has 15 amino acids. The germline V and J ends were trimmed by 1 base and 1 base, with 9 bases remaining between them. The CDR3 loop reads CASSLGVGRTDTQYF. The DNA for the CDR3 is TGTGCCAGCAGCTTAGGAGTGGGGCGCACAGATACGCAGTATTTT.

The V and J genes are TRBV28 and TRBJ2-4, with D possibly being TRBD2 (6 bases). Per germline, CDR1 MDHEN and CDR2 SYDVKM. Trimming removed 4 bases from V and 9 bases from J, with 22 bases in between. The CDR3 extends over 16 amino acids. The CDR3: CASSSTTHARGTIQYF. The CDR3, as DNA: TGTGCCAGCAGTTCGACGACCCACGCCCGGGGGACCATTCAGTACTTC. The full variable domain, in which reference TRBV28 and TRBJ2-4 provide the parts outside the CDR3, is DVKVTQSSRYLVKRTGEKVFLECVQDMDHENMFWYRQDPGLGLRLIYFSYDVKMKEKGDIPEGYSVSREKKERFSLILESASTNQTSMYLCASSSTTHARGTIQYFGAGTRLSVL.

In this sample, this clone turned up once. The CDR3, as DNA: TGCAGCGCCGGTAGCGAGAATGAGCAGTTCTTC. It is translated as CSAGSENEQFF. The chain joins TRBV29-1 to TRBJ2-1; the D gene is possibly TRBD2 (5 bases). This CDR3 contains 11 residues. Germline assignment: CDR1 SQVTM and CDR2 ANQGSEA. The ends were cut back, 7 bases at V and 7 bases at J, with 11 bases in the middle.

This rearrangement joins TRBV18 to TRBJ2-7; D is unresolved. CDR1 KGHSH and CDR2 LQKENI come from the germline V gene. The CDR3 has 18 amino acids. Trimming removed 2 bases at V and 2 bases at J, with 22 bases between. As DNA, the CDR3 is TGTGCCAGCTCACCAATTTCCCCGCAGGACCAGCCAACCTACGAGCAGTACTTC. Protein: CASSPISPQDQPTYEQYF. The full variable domain, in which reference TRBV18 and TRBJ2-7 provide the parts outside the CDR3, is NAGVMQNPRHLVRRRGQEARLRCSPMKGHSHVYWYRQLPEEGLKFMVYLQKENIIDESGMPKERFSAEFPKEGPSILRIQQVVRGDSAAYFCASSPISPQDQPTYEQYFGPGTRLTVT.

Concerning this clone itself: The same CDR3 arises from other DNA sequences in this sample as well. The chain employs TRBV5-6 and TRBJ2-5; tentatively, D is TRBD2 (5 bases). The CDR3 has 13 amino acids. V was pared by 0 bases and J by 5 bases, with 8 bases between. Germline CDR1 and CDR2: SGHDT and YYEEEE. CDR3 region: CASSLGRGETQYF. CDR3 coding DNA: TGTGCCAGCAGCTTGGGTCGGGGTGAGACCCAGTACTTC.

As to this clone: At one end, the junction sequence differs from germline, possibly due to a read error. The CDR3 is CSVEGALVGLETQYF. The CDR3 DNA sequence: TGCAGCGTCGAAGGGGCCCTGGTTGGCCTGGAGACCCAGTACTTC. V gene TRBV29-1 combines with J gene TRBJ2-5, with TRBD1 as a possible D gene (5 bases). Germline V gives CDR1 SQVTM, CDR2 ANQGSEA. The CDR3 loop spans 15 amino acids.